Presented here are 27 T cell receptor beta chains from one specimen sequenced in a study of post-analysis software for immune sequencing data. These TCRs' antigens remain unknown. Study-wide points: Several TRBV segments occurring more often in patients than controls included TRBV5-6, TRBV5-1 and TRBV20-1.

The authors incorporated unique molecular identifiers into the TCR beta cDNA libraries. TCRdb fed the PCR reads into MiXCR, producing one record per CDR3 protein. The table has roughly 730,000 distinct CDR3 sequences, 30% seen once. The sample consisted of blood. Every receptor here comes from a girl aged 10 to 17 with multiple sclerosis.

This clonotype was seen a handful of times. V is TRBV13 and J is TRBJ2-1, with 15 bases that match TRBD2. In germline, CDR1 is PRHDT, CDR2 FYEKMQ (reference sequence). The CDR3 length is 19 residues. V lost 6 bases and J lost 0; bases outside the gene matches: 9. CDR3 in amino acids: CASSRTGLAGGSSYNEQFF. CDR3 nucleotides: TGTGCCAGCAGTCGTACCGGACTAGCGGGGGGGAGCTCCTACAATGAGCAGTTCTTC.

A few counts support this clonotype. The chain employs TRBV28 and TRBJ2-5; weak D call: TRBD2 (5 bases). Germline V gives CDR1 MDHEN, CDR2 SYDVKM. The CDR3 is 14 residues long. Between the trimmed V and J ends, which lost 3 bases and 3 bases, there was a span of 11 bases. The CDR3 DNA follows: TGTGCCAGCAGTTTGCCGTTGGGAGAAGAGACCCAGTACTTC. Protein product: CASSLPLGEETQYF.

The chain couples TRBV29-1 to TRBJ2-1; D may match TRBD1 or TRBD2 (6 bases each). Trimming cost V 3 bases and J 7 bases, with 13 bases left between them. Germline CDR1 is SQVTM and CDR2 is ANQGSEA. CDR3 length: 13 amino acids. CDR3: CSVDRGAVNEQFF. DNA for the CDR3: TGCAGCGTTGATAGGGGGGCGGTGAATGAGCAGTTCTTC.

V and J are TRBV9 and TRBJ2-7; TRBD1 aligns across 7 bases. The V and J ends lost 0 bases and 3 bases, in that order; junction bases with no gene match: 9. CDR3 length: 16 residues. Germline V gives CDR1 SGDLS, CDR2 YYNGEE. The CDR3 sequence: CASSVALGQTIYEQYF. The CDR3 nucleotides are TGTGCCAGCAGCGTAGCTCTGGGACAGACCATCTACGAGCAGTACTTC. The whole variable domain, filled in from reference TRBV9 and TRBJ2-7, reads DSGVTQTPKHLITATGQRVTLRCSPRSGDLSVYWYQQSLDQGLQFLIQYYNGEERAKGNILERFSAQQFPDLHSELNLSSLELGDSALYFCASSVALGQTIYEQYFGPGTRLTVT.

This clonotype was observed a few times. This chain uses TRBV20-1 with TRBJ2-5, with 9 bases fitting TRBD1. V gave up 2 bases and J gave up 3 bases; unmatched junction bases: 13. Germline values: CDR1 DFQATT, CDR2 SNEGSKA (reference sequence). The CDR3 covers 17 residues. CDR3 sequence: CSARPHLTGGFEETQYF. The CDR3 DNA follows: TGCAGTGCTAGACCCCACCTGACAGGGGGATTCGAAGAGACCCAGTACTTC.

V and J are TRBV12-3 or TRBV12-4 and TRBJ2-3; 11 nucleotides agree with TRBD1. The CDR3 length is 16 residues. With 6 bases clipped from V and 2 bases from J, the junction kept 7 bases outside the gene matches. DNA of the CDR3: TGTGCCAGCAGCGGACAGGGGGCCGCTCTCACAGATACGCAGTATTTT. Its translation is CASSGQGAALTDTQYF.

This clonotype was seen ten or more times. CDR3 region: CSGRTGDYGYTF. CDR3 nucleotide sequence: TGCAGCGGAAGGACAGGGGACTATGGCTACACCTTC. The J gene is TRBJ1-2, the V gene TRBV29-1; 9 bases are shared with TRBD1. J lost 3 bases, V lost 7 bases, and 3 bases had no gene match. Germline-derived CDR1 and CDR2 are SQVTM and ANQGSEA. The CDR3 covers 12 residues.

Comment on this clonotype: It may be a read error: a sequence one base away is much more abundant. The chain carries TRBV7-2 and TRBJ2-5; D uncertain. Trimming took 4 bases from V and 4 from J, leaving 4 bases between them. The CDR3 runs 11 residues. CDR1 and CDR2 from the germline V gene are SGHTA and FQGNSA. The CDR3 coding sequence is TGTACCAGCAGCTCGAGAGAGACCCAGTACTTC. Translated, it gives CTSSSRETQYF.

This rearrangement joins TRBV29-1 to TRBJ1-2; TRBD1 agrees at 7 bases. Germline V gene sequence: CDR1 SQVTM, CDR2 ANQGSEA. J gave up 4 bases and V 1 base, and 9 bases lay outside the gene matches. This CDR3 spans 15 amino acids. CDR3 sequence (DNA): TGCAGCGTTGAAGGCGACAGGGACCGACCCTATGGCTACACCTTC. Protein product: CSVEGDRDRPYGYTF.

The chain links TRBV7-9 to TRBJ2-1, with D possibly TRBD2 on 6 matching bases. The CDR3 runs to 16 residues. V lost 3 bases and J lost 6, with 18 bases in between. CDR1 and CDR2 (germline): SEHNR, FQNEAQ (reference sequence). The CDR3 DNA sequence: TGTGCCAGCAGCTTTCCCCCAGCGGCCGGGGGCAATGAGCAGTTCTTC. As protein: CASSFPPAAGGNEQFF.

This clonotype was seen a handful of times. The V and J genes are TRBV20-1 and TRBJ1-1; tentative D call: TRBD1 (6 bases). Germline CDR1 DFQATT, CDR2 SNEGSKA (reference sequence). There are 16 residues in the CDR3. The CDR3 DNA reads TGCAGCACAACCACCATCGGGGACACCGGAGTTGAGCAAGCTTTCTTT. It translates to CSTTTIGDTGVEQAFF.

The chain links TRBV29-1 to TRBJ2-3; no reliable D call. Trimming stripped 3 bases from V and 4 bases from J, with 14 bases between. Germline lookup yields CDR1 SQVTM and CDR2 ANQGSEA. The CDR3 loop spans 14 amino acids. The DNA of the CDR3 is TGCAGCGTTGAGGCCCCCCGAGGCGCAGATACGCAGTATTTT. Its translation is CSVEAPRGADTQYF.

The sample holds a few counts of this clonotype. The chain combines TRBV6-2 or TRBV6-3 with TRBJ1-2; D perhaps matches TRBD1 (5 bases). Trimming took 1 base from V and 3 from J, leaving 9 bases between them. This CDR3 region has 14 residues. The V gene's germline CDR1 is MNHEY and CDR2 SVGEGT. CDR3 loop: CASSYFGRDYGYTF. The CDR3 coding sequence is TGTGCCAGCAGTTACTTTGGCAGGGACTATGGCTACACCTTC.

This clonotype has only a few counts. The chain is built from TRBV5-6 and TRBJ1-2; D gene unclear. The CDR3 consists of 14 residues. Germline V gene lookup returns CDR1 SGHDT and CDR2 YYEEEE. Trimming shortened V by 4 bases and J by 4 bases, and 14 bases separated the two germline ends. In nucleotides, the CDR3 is TGTGCCAGCAGCCGAGAGCAGCGCCGCTATGGCTACACCTTC. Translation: CASSREQRRYGYTF.

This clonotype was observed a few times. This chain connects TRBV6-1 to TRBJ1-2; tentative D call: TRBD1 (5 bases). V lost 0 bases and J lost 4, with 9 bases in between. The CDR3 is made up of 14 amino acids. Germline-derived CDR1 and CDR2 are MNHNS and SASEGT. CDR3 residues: CASSEADGGYGYTF. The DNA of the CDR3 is TGTGCCAGCAGTGAAGCCGATGGGGGCTATGGCTACACCTTC.

CDR3 in amino acids: CASSQPGASNQPQHF. DNA for the CDR3: TGTGCCAGCAGCCAACCGGGGGCGTCCAATCAGCCCCAGCATTTT. The chain joins TRBV16 to TRBJ1-5, with TRBD1 as a possible D gene (6 bases). CDR3 length equals 15 residues. CDR1 and CDR2 (germline): KGHSY, FQNENV. Deletions cut 2 bases from V and 3 bases from J, with 11 bases between.

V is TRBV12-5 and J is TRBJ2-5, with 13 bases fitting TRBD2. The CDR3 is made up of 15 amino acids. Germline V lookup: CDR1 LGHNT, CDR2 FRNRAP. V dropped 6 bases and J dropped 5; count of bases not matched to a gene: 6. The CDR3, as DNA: TGTGCTAGTGGCCGAACTAGCGGGGGGGCGGAGACCCAGTACTTC. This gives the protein CASGRTSGGAETQYF.

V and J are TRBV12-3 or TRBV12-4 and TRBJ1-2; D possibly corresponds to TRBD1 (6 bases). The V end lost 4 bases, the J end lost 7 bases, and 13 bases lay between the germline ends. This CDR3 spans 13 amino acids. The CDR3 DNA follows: TGTGCCAGCAGTTATAAGGGGGAGGGTGGCTACACCTTC. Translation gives CASSYKGEGGYTF.

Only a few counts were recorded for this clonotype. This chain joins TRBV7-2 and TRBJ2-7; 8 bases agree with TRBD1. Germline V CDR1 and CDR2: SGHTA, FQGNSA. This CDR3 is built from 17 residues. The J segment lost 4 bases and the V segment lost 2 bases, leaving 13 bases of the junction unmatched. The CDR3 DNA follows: TGTGCCAGCAGCTTATCGTGGAGGACAGGGCCCGCTTACGAGCAGTACTTC. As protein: CASSLSWRTGPAYEQYF.

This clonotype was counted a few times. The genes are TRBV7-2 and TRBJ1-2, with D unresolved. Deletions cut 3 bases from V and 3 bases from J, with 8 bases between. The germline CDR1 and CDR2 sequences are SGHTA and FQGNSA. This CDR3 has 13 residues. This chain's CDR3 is CASSLDSYYGYTF. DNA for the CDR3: TGTGCCAGCAGCTTGGATTCCTACTATGGCTACACCTTC.

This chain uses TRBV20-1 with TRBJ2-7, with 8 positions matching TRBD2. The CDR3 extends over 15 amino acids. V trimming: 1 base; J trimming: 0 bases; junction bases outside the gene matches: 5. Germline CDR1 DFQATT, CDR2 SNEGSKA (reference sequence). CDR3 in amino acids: CSARGAGGGSYEQYF. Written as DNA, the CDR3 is TGCAGTGCTAGAGGGGCGGGAGGAGGCTCCTACGAGCAGTACTTC.

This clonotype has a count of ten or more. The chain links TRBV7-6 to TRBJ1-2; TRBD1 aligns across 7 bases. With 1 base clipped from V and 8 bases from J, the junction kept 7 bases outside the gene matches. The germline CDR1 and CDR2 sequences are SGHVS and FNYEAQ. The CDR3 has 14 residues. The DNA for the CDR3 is TGTGCCAGCAGCTTAGGCAGGGGGGCCGAGGGCTACACCTTC. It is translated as CASSLGRGAEGYTF.

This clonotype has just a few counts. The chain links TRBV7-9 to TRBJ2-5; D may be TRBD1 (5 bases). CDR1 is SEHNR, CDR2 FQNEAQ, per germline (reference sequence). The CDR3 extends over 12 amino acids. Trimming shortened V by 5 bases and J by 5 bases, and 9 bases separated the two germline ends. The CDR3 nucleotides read TGTGCCAGCAGCCAGAAGGGGGAGACCCAGTACTTC. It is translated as CASSQKGETQYF.

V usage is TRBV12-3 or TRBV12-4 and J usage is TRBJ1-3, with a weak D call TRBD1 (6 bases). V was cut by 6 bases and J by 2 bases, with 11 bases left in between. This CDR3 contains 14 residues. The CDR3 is CASSPGAAGNTIYF. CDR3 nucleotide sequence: TGTGCCAGCAGCCCGGGGGCTGCTGGAAACACCATATATTTT.

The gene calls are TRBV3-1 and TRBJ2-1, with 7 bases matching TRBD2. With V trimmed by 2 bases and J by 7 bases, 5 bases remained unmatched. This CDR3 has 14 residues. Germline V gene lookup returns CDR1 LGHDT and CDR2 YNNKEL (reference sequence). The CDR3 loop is CASSQRGRANEQFF. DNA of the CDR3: TGTGCCAGCAGCCAACGTGGGAGGGCTAATGAGCAGTTCTTC.

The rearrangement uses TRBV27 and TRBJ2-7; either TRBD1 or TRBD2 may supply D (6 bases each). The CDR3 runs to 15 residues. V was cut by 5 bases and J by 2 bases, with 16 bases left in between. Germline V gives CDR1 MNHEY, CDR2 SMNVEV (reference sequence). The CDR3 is CASSPTGGVTYEQYF. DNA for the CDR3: TGTGCCAGCAGTCCGACAGGAGGGGTAACCTACGAGCAGTACTTC.

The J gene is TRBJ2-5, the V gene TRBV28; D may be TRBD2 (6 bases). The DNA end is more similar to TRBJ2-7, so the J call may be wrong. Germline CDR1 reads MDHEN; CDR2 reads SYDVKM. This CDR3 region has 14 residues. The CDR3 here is CASRFGGKRNEQYF. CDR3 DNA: TGTGCCAGCAGGTTCGGCGGGAAAAGGAACGAGCAGTACTTC.